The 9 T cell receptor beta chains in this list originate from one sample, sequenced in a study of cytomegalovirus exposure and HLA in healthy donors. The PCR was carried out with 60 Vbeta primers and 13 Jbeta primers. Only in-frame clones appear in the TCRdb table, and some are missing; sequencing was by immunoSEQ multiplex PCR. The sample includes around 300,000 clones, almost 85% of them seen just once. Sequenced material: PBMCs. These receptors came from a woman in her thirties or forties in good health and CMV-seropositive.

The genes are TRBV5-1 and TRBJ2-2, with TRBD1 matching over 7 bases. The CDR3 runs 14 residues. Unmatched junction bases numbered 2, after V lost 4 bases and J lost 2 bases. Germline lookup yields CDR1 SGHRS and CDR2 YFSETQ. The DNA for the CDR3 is TGCGCCAGCAGCCGACAGGGAAACACCGGGGAGCTGTTTTTT. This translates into CASSRQGNTGELFF.

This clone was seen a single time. In DNA, the CDR3 is TGTGCCAGTAGTCTTATATTCGGGGATACCTATGGCTACACCTTC. This codes for CASSLIFGDTYGYTF. The V gene is TRBV19, the J gene TRBJ1-2; no clear D. CDR3 length: 15 residues. Germline CDR1 and CDR2: LNHDA and SQIVND (reference sequence). V dropped 5 bases and J dropped 4 bases, with 17 bases sitting between them.

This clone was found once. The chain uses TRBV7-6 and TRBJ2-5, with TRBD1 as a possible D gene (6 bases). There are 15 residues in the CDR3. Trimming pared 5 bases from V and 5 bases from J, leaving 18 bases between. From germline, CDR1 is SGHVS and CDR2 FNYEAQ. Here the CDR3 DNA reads TGTGCCAGCAGCGGAGAGACAGGTTCGGGGGAGACCCAGTACTTC. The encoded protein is CASSGETGSGETQYF.

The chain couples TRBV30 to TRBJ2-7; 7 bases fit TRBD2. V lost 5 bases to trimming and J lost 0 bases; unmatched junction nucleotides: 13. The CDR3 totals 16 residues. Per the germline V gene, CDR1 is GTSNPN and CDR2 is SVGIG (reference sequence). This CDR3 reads CAWGAASGGSSYEQYF. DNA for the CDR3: TGTGCCTGGGGGGCGGCTAGCGGAGGAAGCTCCTACGAGCAGTACTTC.

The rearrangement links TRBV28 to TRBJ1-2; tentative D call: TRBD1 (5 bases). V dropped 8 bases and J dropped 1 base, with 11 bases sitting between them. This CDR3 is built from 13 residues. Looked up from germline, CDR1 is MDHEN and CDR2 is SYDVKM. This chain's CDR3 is CASFSGGNYGYTF. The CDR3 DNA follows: TGTGCCAGCTTTTCCGGGGGTAACTATGGCTACACCTTC.

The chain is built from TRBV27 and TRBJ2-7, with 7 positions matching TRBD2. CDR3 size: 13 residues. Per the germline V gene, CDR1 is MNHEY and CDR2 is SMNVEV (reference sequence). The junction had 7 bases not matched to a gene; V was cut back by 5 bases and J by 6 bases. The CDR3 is CASSRPPSGEQYF. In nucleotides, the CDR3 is TGTGCCAGCAGTCGACCCCCTAGCGGCGAGCAGTACTTC.

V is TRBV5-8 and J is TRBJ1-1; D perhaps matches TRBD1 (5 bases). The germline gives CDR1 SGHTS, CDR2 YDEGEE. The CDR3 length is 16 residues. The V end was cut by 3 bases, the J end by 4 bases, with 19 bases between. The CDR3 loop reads CASSSLRGAWGTEAFF. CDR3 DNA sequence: TGTGCCAGCAGCTCGTTGCGCGGGGCCTGGGGCACTGAAGCTTTCTTT.

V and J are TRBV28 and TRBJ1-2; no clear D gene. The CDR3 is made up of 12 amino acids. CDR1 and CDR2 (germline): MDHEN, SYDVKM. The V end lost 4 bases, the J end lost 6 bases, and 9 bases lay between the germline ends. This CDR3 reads CASSSTSNGYTF. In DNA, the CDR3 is TGTGCCAGCAGTTCGACAAGTAATGGCTACACCTTC.

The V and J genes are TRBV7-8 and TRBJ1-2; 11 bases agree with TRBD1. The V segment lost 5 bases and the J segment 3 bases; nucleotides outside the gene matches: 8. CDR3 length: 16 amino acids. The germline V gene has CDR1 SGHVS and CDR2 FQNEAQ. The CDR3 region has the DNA TGTGCCAGCAGCCCGAAGGACAGGGGGCGCGACTATGGCTACACCTTC. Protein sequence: CASSPKDRGRDYGYTF.